This entry is about one T cell receptor beta chain. Its recognized antigen is unknown. Per-base qualities were not stored, and no clone one base away is much larger. This entry comes from a study of breast tumors, draining lymph nodes, adjacent tissues (dated by TCRdb to the mid-2010s). Study-level background: In breast cancer patients, the study compared the TCR beta repertoires of tumor, adjacent nontumor tissue and axillary lymph nodes. In human breast cancer, the study set out to assess how tumor, surrounding tissue and draining lymph node repertoires relate to one another and whether T cells might be exchanged between them. Results the study describes overall, beyond this receptor: The data were considered consistent with the idea that most tumor T cells come from the lymph node and then expand in tumor tissue. Tumor and nontumor tissue repertoires were significantly more similar in luminal-like than in basal-like breast cancer. Rather than being directly demonstrated, the conclusion that tumor T cells originate in lymph nodes was presented as consistent with a hypothesis. Tumor T-cell repertoires showed less diversity than lymph node repertoires and more diversity than nontumor tissue repertoires, and tumor T-cell repertoires showed preferential V and J gene usage.

This sample was sequenced with an Illumina HiSeq 2000. TCR beta chain libraries were generated through multiplex PCR amplification. High-throughput sequencing was used to analyze the amplified TCR beta chain products. TCRdb applied fastp at Q25 and MiXCR to the public reads, then kept only in-frame beta chains. CDR3 protein sequences are deduplicated, and each keeps its most common genes and DNA. Present in this sample are 150,000 to 200,000 distinct CDR3 sequences, 33% of which were seen just once. Of the sample, 3% to 4% is held by the ten largest clones. Lymph node samples came from the axillary draining lymph nodes of breast cancer patients. Sequencing was carried out using axillary lymph node tissue. This TCR came from a female donor with breast cancer. Some clones in this sample may be carry-over from other donors' samples.

The CDR3 has the sequence CASSEGGGDQPQHF. The nucleotides read TGTGCCAGCAGCGAAGGGGGCGGGGATCAGCCCCAGCATTTT. The chain is assembled from TRBV9 and TRBJ1-5; 7 central bases correspond to TRBD1. At the junction V is shortened by 3 bases and J by 5 bases; bases outside the gene matches: 5. The CDR3 covers 14 residues, taking in both the cysteine and the phenylalanine. This entry keeps only the CDR3 DNA: 42 bases, framed from base 1. CDR1 and CDR2 are read off the germline V gene as SGDLS and YYNGEE.